Listed below are T cell receptor beta chains from one sample, sequenced in a study of response to subunit inactivated influenza vaccine. TCRdb re-called the RT-PCR reads with MiXCR, one entry per CDR3 protein. Among around 850,000 distinct CDR3 sequences listed, less than 20% were seen once. Sequencing was performed on PBMCs from blood, taken roughly 5 days after vaccination. Every receptor here comes from a man aged 45 to 65 who received an inactivated influenza vaccine. CDR3s include the opening cysteine and the closing phenylalanine or tryptophan. Fields, in order: clone size, V gene, J gene, D gene, CDR3 protein, CDR3 DNA. A D gene is named only where the DNA matches it firmly. The size field is filled for only some rows; it gives once, few, many or a size class.

clone_size: few; v_call: TRBV24-1; j_call: TRBJ2-1; d_call: .; cdr3_aa: CATSNGYNEQFF; cdr3_nt: TGTGCCACCAGTAACGGGTACAATGAGCAGTTCTTC
clone_size: .; v_call: TRBV9; j_call: TRBJ2-1; d_call: .; cdr3_aa: CASSVRGGAGQFF; cdr3_nt: TGTGCCAGCAGCGTGAGGGGGGGCGCAGGGCAGTTCTTC
clone_size: .; v_call: TRBV7-6; j_call: TRBJ1-1; d_call: .; cdr3_aa: CASSLVPPRRTNTEAFF; cdr3_nt: TGTGCCAGCAGCTTAGTTCCCCCCCGGCGGACGAACACTGAAGCTTTCTTT
clone_size: .; v_call: TRBV10-3; j_call: TRBJ2-1; d_call: TRBD2; cdr3_aa: CAISEYGGRGQFF; cdr3_nt: TGTGCCATCAGTGAGTACGGCGGGAGGGGGCAGTTCTTC
clone_size: many; v_call: TRBV12-3/TRBV12-4; j_call: TRBJ1-6; d_call: TRBD1; cdr3_aa: CASKNRGEVSPLHF; cdr3_nt: TGTGCCAGCAAGAACAGGGGGGAGGTTTCACCCCTCCACTTT
clone_size: .; v_call: TRBV5-5; j_call: TRBJ2-3; d_call: TRBD2; cdr3_aa: CASSFFFSGGSTDTQYF; cdr3_nt: TGTGCCAGCAGCTTTTTCTTCAGCGGGGGAAGCACAGATACGCAGTATTTT
clone_size: .; v_call: TRBV12-3/TRBV12-4; j_call: TRBJ1-2; d_call: .; cdr3_aa: CASSPGSAGNYGYTF; cdr3_nt: TGTGCCAGCAGTCCGGGGTCTGCAGGAAACTATGGCTACACCTTC
clone_size: .; v_call: TRBV3-1; j_call: TRBJ2-7; d_call: TRBD1; cdr3_aa: CASSHPVGTGAYEQYF; cdr3_nt: TGTGCCAGCAGCCACCCTGTTGGGACAGGGGCATACGAGCAGTACTTC
clone_size: few; v_call: TRBV6-1; j_call: TRBJ2-3; d_call: .; cdr3_aa: CASRSRTGVTVARDTQYF; cdr3_nt: TGTGCCAGCAGATCCAGAACAGGTGTCACAGTAGCCAGGGATACGCAGTATTTT
clone_size: few; v_call: TRBV20-1; j_call: TRBJ2-7; d_call: .; cdr3_aa: CSATKLGGEYEQYF; cdr3_nt: TGCAGTGCTACCAAGCTCGGGGGAGAATACGAGCAGTACTTC
clone_size: few; v_call: TRBV7-2; j_call: TRBJ2-7; d_call: .; cdr3_aa: CASSLPEWDEQYF; cdr3_nt: TGTGCCAGCAGCTTACCGGAGTGGGACGAGCAGTACTTC
clone_size: .; v_call: TRBV5-1; j_call: TRBJ1-2; d_call: TRBD1; cdr3_aa: CASSKRQGDGYTF; cdr3_nt: TGCGCCAGCAGCAAAAGACAGGGGGATGGCTACACCTTC
clone_size: few; v_call: TRBV24-1; j_call: TRBJ2-1; d_call: .; cdr3_aa: CATSDSTRSPYNEQFF; cdr3_nt: TGTGCCACCAGTGATTCTACTAGGAGCCCCTACAATGAGCAGTTCTTC
clone_size: .; v_call: TRBV6-1; j_call: TRBJ2-7; d_call: .; cdr3_aa: CASSSQGAPTYEQYF; cdr3_nt: TGTGCCAGCAGCTCCCAGGGCGCCCCGACCTACGAGCAGTACTTC
clone_size: few; v_call: TRBV10-3; j_call: TRBJ2-1; d_call: .; cdr3_aa: CAIAAGTLNEQFF; cdr3_nt: TGTGCCATCGCCGCCGGGACCCTCAATGAGCAGTTCTTC
clone_size: many; v_call: TRBV20-1; j_call: TRBJ2-1; d_call: TRBD1; cdr3_aa: CSAPPSQGVAWEQFF; cdr3_nt: TGCAGTGCTCCCCCCTCACAGGGGGTAGCTTGGGAGCAGTTCTTC
clone_size: few; v_call: TRBV11-3; j_call: TRBJ2-5; d_call: .; cdr3_aa: CASSFRLFRTEYF; cdr3_nt: TGTGCCAGCAGCTTTCGCCTTTTCAGGACAGAGTACTTC
clone_size: many; v_call: TRBV3-1; j_call: TRBJ2-7; d_call: TRBD1; cdr3_aa: CASSQSGQGTEQYF; cdr3_nt: TGTGCCAGCAGCCAATCCGGACAGGGGACCGAGCAGTACTTC
clone_size: few; v_call: TRBV12-3/TRBV12-4; j_call: TRBJ1-1; d_call: .; cdr3_aa: CASSEGSWVGTEAFF; cdr3_nt: TGTGCCAGCAGCGAGGGGAGTTGGGTGGGCACTGAAGCTTTCTTT
clone_size: few; v_call: TRBV28; j_call: TRBJ2-1; d_call: TRBD2; cdr3_aa: CASSLGLAGVKFYNEQFF; cdr3_nt: TGTGCCAGCAGTTTGGGACTAGCGGGAGTTAAATTCTACAATGAGCAGTTCTTC
clone_size: few; v_call: TRBV13; j_call: TRBJ1-4; d_call: .; cdr3_aa: CASSSRTARGPNEKLFF; cdr3_nt: TGTGCCAGCAGCTCCAGGACAGCGAGGGGACCTAATGAAAAACTGTTTTTT
clone_size: .; v_call: TRBV9; j_call: TRBJ2-1; d_call: TRBD2; cdr3_aa: CASSGGLAAGNEQFF; cdr3_nt: TGTGCCAGCAGCGGCGGACTAGCGGCGGGCAATGAGCAGTTCTTC
clone_size: .; v_call: TRBV2; j_call: TRBJ1-5; d_call: .; cdr3_aa: CASTARAPLWNQPQHF; cdr3_nt: TGTGCCAGCACGGCCAGGGCGCCGTTGTGGAATCAGCCCCAGCATTTT
clone_size: few; v_call: TRBV28; j_call: TRBJ1-2; d_call: .; cdr3_aa: CASQTGSYGYTF; cdr3_nt: TGTGCCAGCCAAACCGGGTCCTATGGCTACACCTTC
clone_size: few; v_call: TRBV5-1; j_call: TRBJ2-1; d_call: TRBD2; cdr3_aa: CASSGTSGTNNEQFF; cdr3_nt: TGCGCCAGCAGCGGCACTAGCGGAACTAACAATGAGCAGTTCTTC
clone_size: .; v_call: TRBV7-2; j_call: TRBJ1-2; d_call: .; cdr3_aa: CASSLIATGLRGYTF; cdr3_nt: TGTGCCAGCAGCTTAATAGCCACCGGCCTCAGGGGCTACACCTTC
clone_size: few; v_call: TRBV29-1; j_call: TRBJ2-5; d_call: .; cdr3_aa: CSVEGWFGTETQYF; cdr3_nt: TGCAGCGTTGAGGGATGGTTTGGGACAGAGACCCAGTACTTC
clone_size: few; v_call: TRBV7-2; j_call: TRBJ1-5; d_call: TRBD1; cdr3_aa: CASSFGTGNNQPQHF; cdr3_nt: TGTGCCAGCAGCTTCGGGACAGGGAATAATCAGCCCCAGCATTTT
clone_size: few; v_call: TRBV5-1; j_call: TRBJ2-1; d_call: .; cdr3_aa: CASSLARRRSFNEQFF; cdr3_nt: TGCGCCAGCAGCTTGGCCCGCAGGAGAAGTTTCAATGAGCAGTTCTTC
clone_size: .; v_call: TRBV5-4; j_call: TRBJ2-1; d_call: TRBD2; cdr3_aa: CASSSGTSGRNGGEEFF; cdr3_nt: TGTGCCAGCAGTTCGGGGACTAGCGGGAGAAATGGTGGTGAGGAGTTCTTC
clone_size: .; v_call: TRBV6-1; j_call: TRBJ1-5; d_call: .; cdr3_aa: CASSAIFDVNQPQHF; cdr3_nt: TGTGCCAGCAGCGCAATCTTCGACGTTAATCAGCCCCAGCATTTT
clone_size: .; v_call: TRBV20-1; j_call: TRBJ2-5; d_call: .; cdr3_aa: CSARDGRGNQETQYF; cdr3_nt: TGCAGTGCTAGAGACGGCCGGGGGAACCAAGAGACCCAGTACTTC
clone_size: .; v_call: TRBV20-1; j_call: TRBJ2-2; d_call: .; cdr3_aa: CSAPGSRMNTGELFF; cdr3_nt: TGCAGTGCCCCCGGGTCTCGGATGAACACCGGGGAGCTGTTTTTT
clone_size: .; v_call: TRBV29-1; j_call: TRBJ1-2; d_call: .; cdr3_aa: CSVVGGTFYGYTF; cdr3_nt: TGCAGCGTTGTCGGCGGAACCTTCTATGGCTACACCTTC
clone_size: .; v_call: TRBV6-2/TRBV6-3; j_call: TRBJ1-1; d_call: .; cdr3_aa: CASSAGPALEAFF; cdr3_nt: TGTGCCAGCAGTGCCGGTCCCGCGCTTGAAGCTTTCTTT
clone_size: .; v_call: TRBV7-9; j_call: TRBJ2-7; d_call: .; cdr3_aa: CASSLIGRGYEQYF; cdr3_nt: TGTGCCAGCAGCTTAATTGGACGCGGATACGAGCAGTACTTC
clone_size: once; v_call: TRBV27; j_call: TRBJ2-2; d_call: .; cdr3_aa: CASSLSGSVGGELFF; cdr3_nt: TGTGCCAGCAGTTTATCAGGTTCTGTGGGCGGGGAGCTGTTTTTT
clone_size: .; v_call: TRBV2; j_call: TRBJ2-3; d_call: TRBD1; cdr3_aa: CVSMQQGGADTQYF; cdr3_nt: TGTGTCAGCATGCAACAGGGGGGAGCAGATACGCAGTATTTT
clone_size: many; v_call: TRBV4-2; j_call: TRBJ2-5; d_call: .; cdr3_aa: CASSPPGLETQYF; cdr3_nt: TGTGCCAGCAGCCCGCCGGGGTTGGAGACCCAGTACTTC
clone_size: few; v_call: TRBV10-3; j_call: TRBJ1-1; d_call: .; cdr3_aa: CAISSMNTEAFF; cdr3_nt: TGTGCCATCAGCTCCATGAACACTGAAGCTTTCTTT
clone_size: .; v_call: TRBV9; j_call: TRBJ2-2; d_call: .; cdr3_aa: CASSAAGPSRGELFF; cdr3_nt: TGTGCCAGCAGCGCCGCCGGCCCCTCGAGAGGGGAGCTGTTTTTT